This is a list of T cell receptor beta chains from one sample in a study of vaccination and CD4 T cells after COVID-19. What these receptors recognize is not known. One entry per CDR3 protein results from TCRdb running MiXCR on the PCR reads. The table has more than 20,000 distinct CDR3 sequences, roughly 52% seen once. The sample consisted of CD4+ T cells from blood, cultured in vitro, taken before SARS-CoV-2 vaccination. The receptors stem from a human donor who received a COVID-19 vaccine. Each CDR3 is given with its conserved first and last residue.

CDR3aa | j_gene | v_gene
CASSSLTVISGNTIYF | TRBJ1-3 | TRBV7-8
CASRDITGAEAFF | TRBJ1-1 | TRBV2
CATSDPPGGSEKLFF | TRBJ1-4 | TRBV24-1
CSARVRGSTDTQYF | TRBJ2-3 | TRBV20-1
CASSPVGVAGGGKYNSPLHF | TRBJ1-6 | TRBV27
CASSRGQGEETQYF | TRBJ2-5 | TRBV6-7
CASSTDHSYEQYF | TRBJ2-7 | TRBV19
CASTRDRGDQPQHF | TRBJ1-5 | TRBV19
CASSVDGGGEIYGYTF | TRBJ1-2 | TRBV9
CASSIDQTQNTEAFF | TRBJ1-1 | TRBV19
CASTWGRADGQPQHF | TRBJ1-5 | TRBV7-8
CASSSSGGGQPQHF | TRBJ1-5 | TRBV12-3/TRBV12-4
CAWNLDRSSGNTIYF | TRBJ1-3 | TRBV30
CASSDSGEVNEQFF | TRBJ2-1 | TRBV6-1
CASSSQGADTQYF | TRBJ2-3 | TRBV19
CASSPEGTGFLETQYF | TRBJ2-5 | TRBV9
CAWSGGGHNSPLHF | TRBJ1-6 | TRBV30